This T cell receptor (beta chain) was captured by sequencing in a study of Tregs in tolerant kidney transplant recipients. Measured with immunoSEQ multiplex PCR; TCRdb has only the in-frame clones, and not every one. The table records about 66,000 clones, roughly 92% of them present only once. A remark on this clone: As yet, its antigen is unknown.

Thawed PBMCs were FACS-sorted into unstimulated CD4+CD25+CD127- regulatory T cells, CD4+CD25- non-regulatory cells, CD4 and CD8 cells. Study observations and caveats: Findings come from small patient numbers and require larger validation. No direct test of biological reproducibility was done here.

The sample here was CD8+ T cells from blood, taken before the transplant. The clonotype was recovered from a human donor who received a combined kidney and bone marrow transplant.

The CDR3 nucleotides are TGTGCCAGCCGAAGTTCCGGGACCTACGAGCAGTACTTC. Translating gives CASRSSGTYEQYF. V gene TRBV5-4 combines with J gene TRBJ2-7, with D maybe TRBD2 (5 bases). This CDR3 contains 13 residues. V lost 7 bases, J lost 2 bases, and 13 bases lay in between. Germline assignment: CDR1 SGHNT and CDR2 YYREEE (reference sequence).